Described below is a single T cell receptor (beta chain) sequence and its context. The antigen remains unidentified. V was clipped by 6 bases and J by 4 bases; unmatched bases: 4. The CDR3 loop spans 13 amino acids. The germline V gene encodes CDR1 SNHLY and CDR2 FYNNEI. TCRdb called the 5' RACE reads again in MiXCR, with one record for every CDR3 protein. The data contain around 550,000 distinct CDR3 sequences, 13% to 15% of them seen just once; the ten biggest clones take up roughly 0.43%. The data originate from a study of identical twins. Study observations and caveats: Cord blood beta clonotypes present at high abundance carried fewer insertions; no such pattern appeared in memory repertoires.

These data were also filed under a second study, of yellow fever vaccine responses in identical twins.

The TCR comes from a woman aged 18-30 years in good health. Sequenced material: CD4+ T cells sorted from blood. The chain has TRBV2 and TRBJ2-3; 7 bases fit TRBD1. The CDR3 spells CASSQGVPDTQYF. The CDR3 bases are TGTGCCAGCAGCCAGGGGGTCCCAGATACGCAGTATTTT.